This TCR beta chain was captured by sequencing in a study of T cell repertoires and HLA-DP antigens (dated by TCRdb to the late 2010s). Regarding the study in general: The study used an in vitro model of CD4+ T cell alloreactivity against allogeneic HLA-DP presented by transduced HeLa cells. One alloantigen differed from self by one peptide-binding groove amino acid, whereas the other differed by ten, modelling structurally similar versus dissimilar alloantigens. The three donors were two male and one female, with ages ranging from the 18-to-29 to the 60-to-69 age band. An average DNA input of roughly 240 ng was used for sorted CD137+CD4+ samples, compared with about 1,300 ng for pre-culture CD4+ samples. The research as a whole found: Limitations were identified as the inclusion of only a few donors, the use of a non-physiological HeLa antigen-presenting system, and the use of total CD4+ responder cells. Clones undetected before culture had an average cumulative frequency of roughly 35% against one allele versus around 51% against the other. Sorted CD137+ cells showed similar clonality against both alloantigens, at 0.3 to 0.5, which was much higher than the roughly 0.04 seen in pre-culture samples. Naive and memory CD4+ repertoires were not analysed separately.

TCRB CDR3 regions were amplified with the immunoSEQ multiplex PCR using forward primers for 54 TRBV segments and reverse primers for 13 TRBJ segments. Pre-culture CD4+ samples were sequenced at deep resolution with a target of 200,000 or so T cell genomes. Amplicons were sequenced on an Illumina HiSeq System, producing 87 bp reads covering the CDR3. As for the authors' bioinformatics: Correction for PCR and sequencing errors was applied to reads, and CDR3 regions were defined through alignment to IMGT reference sequences. Synthetic template pools were used to estimate counts of templates and unique rearrangements. Clonality was calculated as 1 minus Pielou's evenness. The Daley-Smith estimator was used to estimate richness. Morisita's index served as the measure of repertoire overlap. Clones present in cultured samples but not detected in the pre-culture repertoire of the same donor were defined as low-abundance clones. Sourced from immuneACCESS, this table was stored by TCRdb with only in-frame sequences that have V and J called. A share of the clones is absent; for the studies checked, an unresolved V gene accounts for under half, and the remainder has no known explanation. V, J and clone size derive from that table, while D and trimming were established from the DNA sequence. The sample yields around 110,000 clones; around 93% were counted once. Together, the top ten hold 0.25% to 0.3% of the sample.

Based on the germline V gene (reference sequence), the CDR1 and CDR2 sequences are WNHNN and SYGVQD. Unmatched junction bases come to 5, with V trimmed by 5 bases and J by 4 bases. Inclusive of the bounding cysteine and phenylalanine, the CDR3 is 14 residues long. The CDR3 DNA has 42 bases and is translated from base 1. Turning to this clone: There is no known antigen for this receptor. Base qualities are not at hand, and no much larger clone is one base apart.

Magnetic bead negative selection was used to isolate untouched CD4+ T cells from Ficoll-separated PBMC, with purity averaging approximately 98%. Untouched CD4+ T cells were isolated with magnetic beads from Ficoll-separated PBMC, and a purity of about 98% was reached with negligible CD8+ contamination. Peripheral blood mononuclear cells came from the buffy coats of three healthy blood donors. CMV seronegative status was shared by all three donors. The DNeasy Blood & Tissue Kit was used for extraction of genomic DNA. Genomic DNA from sorted CD137+CD4+ cells and from pre-culture CD4+ baseline samples of each subject was subjected to TCRB sequencing.

Material for sequencing was CD4+ T cells from PBMCs. The TCR was taken from a woman aged 18-29 years in good health and CMV-seronegative. The chain is made from TRBV10-1 and TRBJ1-1, with 9 bases in between that match TRBD1. The DNA is TGCGCCAGCAGTCGCGGGACAGGGACCACTGAAGCTTTCTTT. Translated, this is CASSRGTGTTEAFF.